The source of this T cell receptor beta chain is a study of PD-L1 blockade in urothelial cancer. As for the study in general: At 3 weeks (second dose) and 6 weeks after starting treatment, blood was analyzed.

The table came from immunoSEQ multiplex PCR; TCRdb's copy has only in-frame clones and leaves some out. The sample shows tens of thousands of clones, about 90% of them seen only once. V gave up 7 bases and J gave up 4 bases, with 19 bases separating them. Germline CDR1 reads MNHEY; CDR2 reads SVGAGI. The CDR3 has 15 residues. Stated time point: peripheral blood 6 weeks after treatment start. To note about this clone: Its antigen is undetermined.

The study's findings and limits: Tumor-associated clones in blood expanded more at 3 weeks in durable-benefit patients.

The sample consisted of PBMCs, taken around atezolizumab (anti-PD-L1) treatment. This clonotype originated in a man aged 70 or older with urothelial cancer. V usage is TRBV6-5 and J usage is TRBJ1-2; tentatively, D is TRBD1 (5 bases). As DNA, the CDR3 is TGTGCCAGCAACCCGGGGAGGGGCCTCTTCTATGGCTACACCTTC. This translates into CASNPGRGLFYGYTF.